Listed here are 5 T cell receptor beta chains from one sample, sequenced in a study of T cells in women clearing cervical HPV infection. Produced via immunoSEQ multiplex PCR; TCRdb's table is partial and in-frame only. This table lists more than 10,000 clones. Specimen: blood buffy coat. The source of these receptors is a woman aged 18 to 75 with a cervical HPV16 infection that either progressed to CIN3+ or cleared (not recorded which).

A word on this clone: Read data end 3 residues before the CDR3 end; the end is taken from the germline J gene. The chain carries TRBV2 and TRBJ2-2; the D gene is possibly TRBD2 (6 bases). The CDR3 has 14 amino acids. Germline V gives CDR1 SNHLY, CDR2 FYNNEI. With 3 bases removed from V and 6 bases from J, the gap between germline ends came to 11 bases. The CDR3 loop reads CASSDYASAGELFF. CDR3 DNA (partial): TGTGCCAGCAGTGATTATGCTAGCGCCGGGGAG.

This clone ranks as medium-sized in terms of frequency. The missing CDR3 end, 3 residues past where the read stops, is filled in from the germline J gene. V usage is TRBV12-5 and J usage is TRBJ2-2, with 10 bases lining up with TRBD1. This CDR3 comprises 15 residues. V shed 6 bases, J shed 4 bases, and the junction held 5 bases outside the gene matches. Germline V gives CDR1 LGHNT, CDR2 FRNRAP. CDR3 loop: CASGLGTGATGELFF. The sequenced CDR3 bases are TGTGCTAGTGGGCTAGGGACAGGGGCCACCGGGGAG.

A note on this clone: With the read ending 3 residues before the CDR3 end, the germline J gene is used to fill in that end. The chain combines TRBV5-1 with TRBJ2-7; D gene ambiguous. This CDR3 has 14 amino acids. Germline loops: CDR1 SGHRS, CDR2 YFSETQ. V dropped 0 bases and J dropped 0 bases, with 7 bases sitting between them. CDR3 DNA, as far as it was read: TGCGCCAGCAGCTTGGCGGGTAGCTCCTACGAG. Amino acid sequence: CASSLAGSSYE. The whole CDR3 protein is CASSLAGSSYEQYF.

A word on this clone: Other DNA sequences of this sample code for an identical CDR3. CDR3 sequence: CSASPPGLAGTDTQYF. The covered CDR3 bases are TGCAGTGCTAGTCCACCTGGGCTAGCGGGCACAGATACG. The V and J genes are TRBV20-1 and TRBJ2-3, with 7 positions matching TRBD2. The read ends 3 residues shy of where the CDR3 ends; the end is completed using the germline J gene. CDR1 is DFQATT, CDR2 SNEGSKA, per germline (reference sequence). The V segment lost 3 bases and the J segment 1 base; nucleotides outside the gene matches: 10. CDR3 size: 16 residues.

This clone ranks as medium-sized in terms of frequency. The read finishes 3 residues shy of the CDR3 end, and the germline J gene is used to complete it. The rearrangement links TRBV7-2 to TRBJ2-3, with no clear D. Germline CDR1 SGHTA, CDR2 FQGNSA. This CDR3 has 14 amino acids. Trimming removed 2 bases at V and 0 bases at J, with 6 bases between. This CDR3 reads CASSLQKSTDTQYF. The part of the CDR3 DNA that was read is TGTGCCAGCAGCTTACAGAAGAGCACAGATACG.